This T cell receptor beta chain was found in a study of beta chain features in type 1 diabetes. Investigators reverse transcribed all isolated RNA, so they sequenced expressed TCRB transcripts. The protocol was immunoSEQ multiplex PCR, while the TCRdb copy is restricted to in-frame clones and leaves out a portion. This sample carries over 700,000 clones, roughly a sixth of them seen once, and the ten largest clones take 0.02% to 0.03%. From germline, CDR1 is ENHRY and CDR2 SYGVKD. This CDR3 region has 15 residues. The sequenced material came from naive CD4+ T cells from blood. The V and J genes are TRBV10-3 and TRBJ2-5; 10 bases are shared with TRBD2. The DNA end favors TRBJ2-7, so the J call may be wrong. The receptor comes from a woman between 18 and 29 years old in good health. The CDR3, as DNA: TGTGCCACCTCAACTCTAGCGGGAGCGGGTTACGAGCAGTACTTC. It encodes CATSTLAGAGYEQYF.